Below, one TCR beta chain is given with its context. Antigen unknown. The data stem from a study of shared clonotypes between healthy human individuals. Study findings and constraints: Larger richness was generally estimated for naive than memory subsets.

The protocol was immunoSEQ multiplex PCR, while the TCRdb copy is restricted to in-frame clones and leaves out a portion. The table includes roughly 680,000 clones, over 55% detected once. The germline gives CDR1 MNHNY, CDR2 SVGAGI (reference sequence). This CDR3 is built from 14 residues. Trimming stripped 0 bases from V and 1 base from J, with 6 bases between. The TCR originated in a woman in her 30s in good health. The chain links TRBV6-6 to TRBJ1-1; D gene ambiguous. Sequencing used memory CD4+ T cells sorted from blood. The subset was: CD45RA-negative fraction. The CDR3 bases are TGTGCCAGCAGTTACTCAGGGAGGAACACTGAAGCTTTCTTT. Encoded protein: CASSYSGRNTEAFF.